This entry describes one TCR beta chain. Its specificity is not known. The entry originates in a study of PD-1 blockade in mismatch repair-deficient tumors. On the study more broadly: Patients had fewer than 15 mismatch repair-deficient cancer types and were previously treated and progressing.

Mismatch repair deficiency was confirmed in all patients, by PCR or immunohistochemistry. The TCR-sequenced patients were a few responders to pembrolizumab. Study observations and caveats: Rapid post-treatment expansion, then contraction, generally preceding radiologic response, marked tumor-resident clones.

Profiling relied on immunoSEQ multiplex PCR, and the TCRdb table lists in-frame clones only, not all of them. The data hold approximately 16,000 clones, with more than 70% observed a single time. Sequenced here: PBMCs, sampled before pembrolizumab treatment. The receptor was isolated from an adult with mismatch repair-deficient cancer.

CDR3 residues: CASSPDGRRGYTF. The CDR3 DNA is TGTGCCAGCAGCCCTGATGGGAGGCGGGGCTACACCTTC. The chain employs TRBV7-3 and TRBJ1-2; D remains ambiguous. The ends were cut back, 5 bases at V and 8 bases at J, with 15 bases in the middle. Germline CDR1 and CDR2: SGHTA and FQGTGA. This CDR3 is 13 amino acids long.